Reported below is one T cell receptor (beta chain). What it binds is not known. CDR1 LNHDA and CDR2 SQIVND come from the germline V gene (reference sequence). The CDR3 is made up of 15 amino acids. Unmatched junction bases numbered 8, after V lost 9 bases and J lost 4 bases. This sample was taken from a study of OX40 agonist ivuxolimab in advanced cancers. Study information: Intravenous ivuxolimab at 0.01 to 10 mg/kg was given to patients every 2 weeks. A history of anti-PD-1, anti-PD-L1 or anti-CTLA-4 therapy was acceptable, and approximately 40% had some. Study observations and caveats: Low levels of normalized T-cell clonal expansion also appeared in some nonresponders. Among T cells, CD8+ cells averaged more expanded clones than CD4+ cells.

Libraries were prepared by immunoSEQ multiplex PCR; TCRdb keeps only in-frame clonotypes and omits some of them. The sample has about 68,000 clones; more than 75% are singletons. Sequences were derived from CD4+ or CD8+ T cells sorted from blood, sampled in a trial of the OX40 agonist ivuxolimab. The V call is TRBV19, the J call TRBJ2-3; 12 bases align to TRBD2. The sequence was obtained from an adult with an advanced solid tumor such as melanoma, head and neck, liver or kidney cancer. The CDR3 DNA follows: TGTGCCAGGAGCCTAGCGGGGGGGCGGGCAGATACGCAGTATTTT. This translates into CARSLAGGRADTQYF.